Listed below are T cell receptor beta chains from one sample, sequenced in a study of technical replicates of blood from four donors. Sequencing used immunoSEQ multiplex PCR; TCRdb keeps in-frame clones, though not all of them. The profile shows about 74,000 clones, over 75% of them singletons. Specimen: T cells isolated from PBMCs. The receptors were sampled from a human donor in good health. The CDR3 runs from the conserved cysteine through the conserved F or W. Each record gives: V gene, D gene, clone size, J gene, CDR3 DNA, CDR3 protein. D genes are given only for firm matches. Not every row has a clone size; where given, it reads once, few, many or a size class.

v_gene: TRBV12-2; d_gene: .; abundance: .; j_gene: TRBJ1-3; CDR3nt: TGTGCAAGTCGCTTAGCCGTCGGGGTTAGAAACACCATATATTTT; CDR3aa: CASRLAVGVRNTIYF
v_gene: TRBV29-1; d_gene: .; abundance: .; j_gene: TRBJ2-7; CDR3nt: TGCAGCGTTCAGGATAGCTCCTACGAGCAGTACTTC; CDR3aa: CSVQDSSYEQYF
v_gene: TRBV6-5; d_gene: TRBD1; abundance: .; j_gene: TRBJ1-2; CDR3nt: TGTGCCAGCAGTTACGGGACAGGGGGGAATGGCTACACCTTC; CDR3aa: CASSYGTGGNGYTF
v_gene: TRBV9; d_gene: .; abundance: .; j_gene: TRBJ1-3; CDR3nt: TGTGCCAGCAGCGCGGGGGACGGGACCTCTGGAAACACCATATATTTT; CDR3aa: CASSAGDGTSGNTIYF
v_gene: TRBV27; d_gene: .; abundance: .; j_gene: TRBJ2-5; CDR3nt: TGTGCCAGCAGTTTATCCAGGGTAGAGACCCAGTACTTC; CDR3aa: CASSLSRVETQYF
v_gene: TRBV27; d_gene: TRBD1; abundance: .; j_gene: TRBJ2-7; CDR3nt: TGTGCCAGCAGTGCCCGCGACAGGGGAGCCTACGAGCAGTACTTC; CDR3aa: CASSARDRGAYEQYF
v_gene: TRBV27; d_gene: TRBD2; abundance: .; j_gene: TRBJ2-5; CDR3nt: TGTGCCAGCAGCCAAGGGGGACTAGCGGGACTCCAAGAGACCCAGTACTTC; CDR3aa: CASSQGGLAGLQETQYF
v_gene: TRBV4-1; d_gene: .; abundance: .; j_gene: TRBJ2-7; CDR3nt: TGCGCCAGCAGCCAACAGAACGGGGACTACGAGCAGTACTTC; CDR3aa: CASSQQNGDYEQYF
v_gene: TRBV10-1; d_gene: .; abundance: .; j_gene: TRBJ2-7; CDR3nt: TGCGCCAGCAGTGATAGCGGAACCTACGAGCAGTACTTC; CDR3aa: CASSDSGTYEQYF
v_gene: TRBV6-5; d_gene: TRBD1; abundance: .; j_gene: TRBJ1-1; CDR3nt: TGTGCCAGCAGTTACTACTTGAGACAGGGGTATACTGAAGCTTTCTTT; CDR3aa: CASSYYLRQGYTEAFF
v_gene: TRBV2; d_gene: TRBD1; abundance: .; j_gene: TRBJ2-7; CDR3nt: TGTGCCAGCAGTGAAGGGGCAGGGGGAACCTACGAGCAGTACTTC; CDR3aa: CASSEGAGGTYEQYF
v_gene: TRBV6-6; d_gene: TRBD1; abundance: .; j_gene: TRBJ2-7; CDR3nt: TGTGCCAGCAGTTCGGGGACAGGGTCCTACGAGCAGTACTTC; CDR3aa: CASSSGTGSYEQYF
v_gene: TRBV4-1; d_gene: .; abundance: .; j_gene: TRBJ2-1; CDR3nt: TGCGCCAGCAGCCAAGATGGGTCGGGAGTATACAATGAGCAGTTCTTC; CDR3aa: CASSQDGSGVYNEQFF
v_gene: TRBV11-3; d_gene: TRBD1; abundance: .; j_gene: TRBJ1-1; CDR3nt: TGTGCCAGCAGCTTGGAGACAGGGGGTGGTGAAGCTTTCTTT; CDR3aa: CASSLETGGGEAFF
v_gene: TRBV19; d_gene: .; abundance: .; j_gene: TRBJ1-2; CDR3nt: TGTGCCAGTGCCAACCAGGGTAATGGCTACACCTTC; CDR3aa: CASANQGNGYTF
v_gene: TRBV21-1; d_gene: .; abundance: .; j_gene: TRBJ1-4; CDR3nt: TGTGCCAGCAGCCCCCGCTGGGACAGGGCCTATACTAATGAAAAACTGTTTTTT; CDR3aa: CASSPRWDRAYTNEKLFF
v_gene: TRBV19; d_gene: .; abundance: .; j_gene: TRBJ1-1; CDR3nt: TGTGCCTGCAACCGGGACACAGACACTGAAGCTTTCTTT; CDR3aa: CACNRDTDTEAFF
v_gene: TRBV27; d_gene: TRBD2; abundance: .; j_gene: TRBJ2-1; CDR3nt: TGTGCCAGCAGTCCCCTGCGGGAGGAGCCTTACAATGAGCAGTTCTTC; CDR3aa: CASSPLREEPYNEQFF
v_gene: TRBV30; d_gene: .; abundance: .; j_gene: TRBJ1-2; CDR3nt: TGTGCCTGGAGCGACACCCTAGGCTACACCTTC; CDR3aa: CAWSDTLGYTF
v_gene: TRBV6-5; d_gene: .; abundance: .; j_gene: TRBJ2-7; CDR3nt: TGTGCCAGCAGTTACCGGCAGGGCTACGAGCAGTACTTC; CDR3aa: CASSYRQGYEQYF
v_gene: TRBV30; d_gene: .; abundance: .; j_gene: TRBJ1-2; CDR3nt: TGTGCCTGGAGTGTAACAGTCTACTATGGCTACACCTTC; CDR3aa: CAWSVTVYYGYTF
v_gene: TRBV6-4; d_gene: TRBD1; abundance: .; j_gene: TRBJ2-5; CDR3nt: TGTGCCAGCAGCGTCGGACAGGGAAGTATAGAGACCCAGTACTTC; CDR3aa: CASSVGQGSIETQYF
v_gene: TRBV19; d_gene: .; abundance: once; j_gene: TRBJ1-2; CDR3nt: TGTGCCAGTAGTATAGATCGGGGGGAAGGCTACACCTTC; CDR3aa: CASSIDRGEGYTF
v_gene: TRBV28; d_gene: .; abundance: .; j_gene: TRBJ1-2; CDR3nt: TGTGCCAGCAGTTTAATAGCCGTAAACTATGGCTACACCTTC; CDR3aa: CASSLIAVNYGYTF
v_gene: TRBV5-6; d_gene: .; abundance: few; j_gene: TRBJ1-1; CDR3nt: TGTGCCAGCAGCTTTCTTCGAGACCGACTCACTGAAGCTTTCTTT; CDR3aa: CASSFLRDRLTEAFF
v_gene: TRBV19; d_gene: .; abundance: once; j_gene: TRBJ2-2; CDR3nt: TGTGCCAGTAGTATAGATAGCGGCGCGAACACCGGGGAGCTGTTTTTT; CDR3aa: CASSIDSGANTGELFF
v_gene: TRBV19; d_gene: .; abundance: .; j_gene: TRBJ1-2; CDR3nt: TGTGCCAGTAGTCGTGACAACATAAACTATGGCTACACCTTC; CDR3aa: CASSRDNINYGYTF
v_gene: TRBV12-5; d_gene: TRBD1; abundance: .; j_gene: TRBJ1-5; CDR3nt: TGTGCTAGTGGTTCGACGACAGGGGCGGGACAGCCCCAGCATTTT; CDR3aa: CASGSTTGAGQPQHF
v_gene: TRBV7-6; d_gene: .; abundance: .; j_gene: TRBJ1-3; CDR3nt: TGTGCCAGCAGCCTCGGGACATCAGTCTCTGGAAACACCATATATTTT; CDR3aa: CASSLGTSVSGNTIYF
v_gene: TRBV28; d_gene: TRBD1; abundance: .; j_gene: TRBJ2-6; CDR3nt: TGTGCCAGCAAGGGACAGAGCTCTGGGGCCAACGTCCTGACTTTC; CDR3aa: CASKGQSSGANVLTF
v_gene: TRBV19; d_gene: .; abundance: .; j_gene: TRBJ2-3; CDR3nt: TGTGCCAGTAGTATGGCGGGGCGCACAGATACGCAGTATTTT; CDR3aa: CASSMAGRTDTQYF
v_gene: TRBV30; d_gene: .; abundance: .; j_gene: TRBJ1-2; CDR3nt: TGTGCCTGGAGCTCAGGGGACGGCTACACCTTC; CDR3aa: CAWSSGDGYTF
v_gene: TRBV7-8; d_gene: TRBD2; abundance: .; j_gene: TRBJ2-7; CDR3nt: TGTGCCAGCAGCTTAGCTTGGGGGGGGTATGGGTCCTACGAGCAGTACTTC; CDR3aa: CASSLAWGGYGSYEQYF
v_gene: TRBV7-6; d_gene: .; abundance: few; j_gene: TRBJ1-1; CDR3nt: TGTGCCAGCAGCCAAGGACAGCCCATGGGGACTGAAGCTTTCTTT; CDR3aa: CASSQGQPMGTEAFF
v_gene: TRBV5-1; d_gene: TRBD1; abundance: .; j_gene: TRBJ2-5; CDR3nt: TGCGCCAGCAGCATGCGTACAGGGGAAGAGACCCAGTACTTC; CDR3aa: CASSMRTGEETQYF
v_gene: TRBV18; d_gene: .; abundance: once; j_gene: TRBJ2-7; CDR3nt: TGTGCCAGCTCACCGGTCGGCGGGATCGTCCACGAGCAGTACTTC; CDR3aa: CASSPVGGIVHEQYF
v_gene: TRBV6-6; d_gene: .; abundance: .; j_gene: TRBJ2-3; CDR3nt: TGTGCCAGCAGTTATCGACAGGTCGTCGATACGCAGTATTTT; CDR3aa: CASSYRQVVDTQYF
v_gene: TRBV18; d_gene: .; abundance: .; j_gene: TRBJ1-1; CDR3nt: TGTGCCAGCTCAAAGACAGTAGTCTCTGAAGCTTTCTTT; CDR3aa: CASSKTVVSEAFF
v_gene: TRBV11-1; d_gene: .; abundance: .; j_gene: TRBJ1-1; CDR3nt: TGTGCCAGCAGCTTACTCACTGAAGCTTTCTTT; CDR3aa: CASSLLTEAFF
v_gene: TRBV6-6; d_gene: TRBD1; abundance: .; j_gene: TRBJ2-1; CDR3nt: TGTGCCAGCAGCCCAATACCGGGACAGGCGAACAATGAGCAGTTCTTC; CDR3aa: CASSPIPGQANNEQFF
v_gene: TRBV25-1; d_gene: .; abundance: .; j_gene: TRBJ2-3; CDR3nt: TGTGCCAGCAGTCAAGAGCGGGCCGGCACAGATACGCAGTATTTT; CDR3aa: CASSQERAGTDTQYF
v_gene: TRBV5-1; d_gene: TRBD1; abundance: .; j_gene: TRBJ1-5; CDR3nt: TGCGCCAGCAGCTGGGGACAGGGTCAGCCCCAGCATTTT; CDR3aa: CASSWGQGQPQHF
v_gene: TRBV5-6; d_gene: .; abundance: once; j_gene: TRBJ2-7; CDR3nt: TGTGCCAGCACCATCTCAGGAGGGTTGAGAGACGAGCAGTACTTC; CDR3aa: CASTISGGLRDEQYF
v_gene: TRBV7-6; d_gene: .; abundance: .; j_gene: TRBJ2-7; CDR3nt: TGTGCCAGCAGCCTCCAACGGGGCTACGAGCAGTACTTC; CDR3aa: CASSLQRGYEQYF
v_gene: TRBV9; d_gene: .; abundance: .; j_gene: TRBJ2-7; CDR3nt: TGTGCCAGCAGCGTATCCCAGGGGTCCTACGAGCAGTACTTC; CDR3aa: CASSVSQGSYEQYF
v_gene: TRBV4-3; d_gene: TRBD2; abundance: .; j_gene: TRBJ2-1; CDR3nt: TGCGCCAGCAGCCAAGACCAACGGGGGGATGAGCAGTTCTTC; CDR3aa: CASSQDQRGDEQFF
v_gene: TRBV19; d_gene: .; abundance: .; j_gene: TRBJ2-1; CDR3nt: TGTGCCAGCAGACTGTCTCCTGTTCATGAGCAGTTCTTC; CDR3aa: CASRLSPVHEQFF
v_gene: TRBV27; d_gene: .; abundance: .; j_gene: TRBJ2-4; CDR3nt: TGTGCCAGCAGCTTAGACAGAGCCAAAAACATTCAGTACTTC; CDR3aa: CASSLDRAKNIQYF
v_gene: TRBV6-5; d_gene: .; abundance: .; j_gene: TRBJ2-3; CDR3nt: TGTGCCAGCAGTTATCCTCGCAGAGATACGCAGTATTTT; CDR3aa: CASSYPRRDTQYF
v_gene: TRBV27; d_gene: .; abundance: once; j_gene: TRBJ1-1; CDR3nt: TGTGCCAGCAGTACTCACCCGGGACAAATGAACACTGAAGCTTTCTTT; CDR3aa: CASSTHPGQMNTEAFF
v_gene: TRBV7-3; d_gene: TRBD1; abundance: .; j_gene: TRBJ2-1; CDR3nt: TGTGCCAGCAGCCCAGTGGGACAGGGGGCGCCCAATGAGCAGTTCTTC; CDR3aa: CASSPVGQGAPNEQFF
v_gene: TRBV27; d_gene: TRBD1; abundance: .; j_gene: TRBJ2-2; CDR3nt: TGTGCCAGCAGTCCGGGGACAGGGGAGGGGACCGGGGAGCTGTTTTTT; CDR3aa: CASSPGTGEGTGELFF
v_gene: TRBV6-5; d_gene: TRBD1; abundance: .; j_gene: TRBJ2-1; CDR3nt: TGTGCCAGCAGAAGAGGGACAGACTCCTACAATGAGCAGTTCTTC; CDR3aa: CASRRGTDSYNEQFF
v_gene: TRBV30; d_gene: .; abundance: .; j_gene: TRBJ2-7; CDR3nt: TGTGCCTGGAAGGGGGGGCGCTCCTACGAGCAGTACTTC; CDR3aa: CAWKGGRSYEQYF
v_gene: TRBV19; d_gene: .; abundance: .; j_gene: TRBJ2-7; CDR3nt: TGTGCCAGTAGTTCGCAGGGCTCCGAGCAGTACTTC; CDR3aa: CASSSQGSEQYF
v_gene: TRBV29-1; d_gene: .; abundance: once; j_gene: TRBJ2-2; CDR3nt: TGCAGCGTTCCACAGGGCGCGAACACCGGGGAGCTGTTTTTT; CDR3aa: CSVPQGANTGELFF
v_gene: TRBV4-1; d_gene: TRBD1; abundance: .; j_gene: TRBJ1-2; CDR3nt: TGCGCCAGCAGCGAAGCGGTAGACAGGGTCTTCTTTGGCTACACCTTC; CDR3aa: CASSEAVDRVFFGYTF
v_gene: TRBV2; d_gene: .; abundance: .; j_gene: TRBJ1-5; CDR3nt: TGTGCCAGCAGCTTACAGGGAAAAGGCAATCAGCCCCAGCATTTT; CDR3aa: CASSLQGKGNQPQHF
v_gene: TRBV6-6; d_gene: TRBD1; abundance: .; j_gene: TRBJ2-7; CDR3nt: TGTGCCAGCAGAGCCGGGACAGGGAGCTCCTACGAGCAGTACTTC; CDR3aa: CASRAGTGSSYEQYF
v_gene: TRBV19; d_gene: .; abundance: .; j_gene: TRBJ2-1; CDR3nt: TGTGCCAGTAACGGGGGCTCCTACAATGAGCAGTTCTTC; CDR3aa: CASNGGSYNEQFF